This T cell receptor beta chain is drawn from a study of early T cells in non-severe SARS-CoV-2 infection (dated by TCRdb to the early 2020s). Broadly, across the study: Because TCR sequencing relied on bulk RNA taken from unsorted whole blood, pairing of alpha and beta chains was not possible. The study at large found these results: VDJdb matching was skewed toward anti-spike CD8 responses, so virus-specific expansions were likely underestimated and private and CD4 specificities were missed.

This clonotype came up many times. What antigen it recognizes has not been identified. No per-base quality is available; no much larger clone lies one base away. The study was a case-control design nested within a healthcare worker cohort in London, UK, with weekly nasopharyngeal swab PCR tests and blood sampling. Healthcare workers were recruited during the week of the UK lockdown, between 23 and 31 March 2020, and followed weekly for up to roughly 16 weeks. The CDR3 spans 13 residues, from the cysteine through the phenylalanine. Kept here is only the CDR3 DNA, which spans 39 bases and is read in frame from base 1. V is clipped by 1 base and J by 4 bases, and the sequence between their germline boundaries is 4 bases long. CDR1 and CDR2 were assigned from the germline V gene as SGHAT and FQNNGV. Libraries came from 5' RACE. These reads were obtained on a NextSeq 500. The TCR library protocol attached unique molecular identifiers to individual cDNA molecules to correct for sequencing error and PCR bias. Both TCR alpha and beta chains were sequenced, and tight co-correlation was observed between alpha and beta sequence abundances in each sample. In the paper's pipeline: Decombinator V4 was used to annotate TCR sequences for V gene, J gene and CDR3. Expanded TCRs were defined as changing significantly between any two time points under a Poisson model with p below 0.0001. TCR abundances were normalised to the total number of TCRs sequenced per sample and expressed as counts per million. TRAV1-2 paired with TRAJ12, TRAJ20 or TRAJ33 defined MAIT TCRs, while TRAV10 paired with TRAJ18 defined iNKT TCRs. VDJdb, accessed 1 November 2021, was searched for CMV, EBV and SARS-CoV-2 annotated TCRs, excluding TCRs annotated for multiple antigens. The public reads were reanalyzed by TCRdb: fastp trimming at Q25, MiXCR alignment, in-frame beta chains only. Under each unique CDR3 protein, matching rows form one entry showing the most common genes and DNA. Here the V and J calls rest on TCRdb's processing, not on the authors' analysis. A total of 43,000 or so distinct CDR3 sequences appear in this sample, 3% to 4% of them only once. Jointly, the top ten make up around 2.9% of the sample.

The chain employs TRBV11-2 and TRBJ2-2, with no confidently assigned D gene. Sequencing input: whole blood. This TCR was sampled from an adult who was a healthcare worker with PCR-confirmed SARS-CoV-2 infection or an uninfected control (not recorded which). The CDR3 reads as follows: CASSLAFTGELFF. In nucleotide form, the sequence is TGTGCCAGCAGCTTAGCATTCACCGGGGAGCTGTTTTTT.